A single sample is the source of the 17 T cell receptor beta chains below, sequenced in a study of T cell responses to AZD1222 COVID-19 vaccine. Clones were read by immunoSEQ multiplex PCR, and TCRdb kept only the in-frame ones, dropping some. The table shows about 54,000 clones, with about 86% occurring only once. The material sequenced was peripheral blood, taken 28 days after the second AZD1222 dose. All receptors come from an adult who received the AZD1222 COVID-19 vaccine.

The chain combines TRBV20-1 with TRBJ2-5, with D unclear. The ends were cut back, 3 bases at V and 2 bases at J, with 10 bases in the middle. CDR3 length: 13 amino acids. In germline, CDR1 is DFQATT, CDR2 SNEGSKA (reference sequence). CDR3 sequence reads: CSASLKQQETQYF. The CDR3 DNA sequence: TGCAGTGCTAGTCTCAAGCAGCAAGAGACCCAGTACTTC.

The chain couples TRBV4-3 to TRBJ2-1; D unclear. CDR1 is LGHNA, CDR2 YSLEER, per germline. V was pared by 0 bases and J by 12 bases, with 18 bases between. This CDR3 contains 15 residues. The CDR3 sequence is CASSQDRSSKVGQFF. DNA of the CDR3: TGCGCCAGCAGCCAAGACAGATCCAGCAAGGTTGGGCAGTTCTTC.

The J gene is TRBJ1-2, the V gene TRBV27, with D unresolved. Germline CDR1 reads MNHEY; CDR2 reads SMNVEV (reference sequence). Deletions cut 4 bases from V and 2 bases from J, with 14 bases between. This CDR3 comprises 15 residues. CDR3 sequence: CASSSDPPTNYGYTF. The DNA of the CDR3 is TGTGCCAGCAGTTCTGACCCCCCTACAAACTATGGCTACACCTTC.

The chain is built from TRBV7-8 and TRBJ1-1; 8 bases line up with TRBD1. V gave up 1 base and J gave up 5 bases; unmatched junction bases: 9. There are 16 residues in the CDR3. The germline gives CDR1 SGHVS, CDR2 FQNEAQ. DNA for the CDR3: TGTGCCAGCAGCTTAGACCCCGGACAGGGAGAGACTGAAGCTTTCTTT. Residues: CASSLDPGQGETEAFF.

The CDR3 is CASRSMQGDTDTQYF. The CDR3 DNA sequence: TGCGCCAGCAGATCTATGCAGGGAGACACAGATACGCAGTATTTT. The V and J genes are TRBV5-1 and TRBJ2-3; D is tentatively TRBD1 or TRBD2 (5 bases each). With 5 bases removed from V and 2 bases from J, the gap between germline ends came to 15 bases. This CDR3 is 15 amino acids long. The germline V gene encodes CDR1 SGHRS and CDR2 YFSETQ.

The rearrangement links TRBV6-2 or TRBV6-3 to TRBJ2-7; TRBD1 matches at 8 bases. The CDR3 loop spans 14 amino acids. After removal of 5 bases from V and 4 bases from J, the junction contained 7 bases not matched to a gene. The germline V gene encodes CDR1 MNHEY and CDR2 SVGEGT. The CDR3 DNA follows: TGTGCCAGCAGTGATCCAGGGGGCAGTTACGAGCAGTACTTC. Translated: CASSDPGGSYEQYF.

CDR3 in DNA: TGTGCCAGCAGTGAAGCGCTTATGGCAGGGAGGACTGAAGCTTTCTTT. It translates to CASSEALMAGRTEAFF. The rearrangement links TRBV2 to TRBJ1-1; maybe TRBD1 (5 bases). CDR3 length equals 16 residues. V was clipped by 0 bases and J by 5 bases, with 16 bases between them. The V gene's germline CDR1 is SNHLY and CDR2 FYNNEI.

The chain has TRBV27 and TRBJ1-2, with TRBD1 as a possible D gene (5 bases). This CDR3 is 12 amino acids long. CDR1 is MNHEY and CDR2 is SMNVEV in the germline V gene (reference sequence). V was clipped by 6 bases and J by 6 bases, with 11 bases between them. CDR3 protein: CASSQRGDGYTF. The CDR3 bases are TGTGCCAGCAGCCAACGGGGGGATGGCTACACCTTC.

V usage is TRBV19 and J usage is TRBJ2-7; D unclear. The V gene lost 3 bases and the J gene lost 4 bases, with 4 bases spanning the gap. This CDR3 comprises 11 residues. Germline V lookup: CDR1 LNHDA, CDR2 SQIVND (reference sequence). CDR3 amino acids: CASSMGYEQYF. The CDR3 DNA reads TGTGCCAGTAGTATGGGTTACGAGCAGTACTTC.

The sample holds a few counts of this clone. The rearrangement joins TRBV7-9 to TRBJ1-1; the D is unclear. The CDR3 spans 14 residues. Trimming left V 2 bases short and J 3 bases short, with 10 bases between. Germline loops: CDR1 SEHNR, CDR2 FQNEAQ (reference sequence). The CDR3, as DNA: TGTGCCAGCAGCTTAAACGACGGGTACACTGAAGCTTTCTTT. It is translated as CASSLNDGYTEAFF.

The chain uses TRBV4-1 and TRBJ1-6; 7 bases map to TRBD1. V was clipped by 0 bases and J by 10 bases; unmatched bases: 18. CDR3 length equals 19 residues. CDR1 is MGHRA, CDR2 YSYEKL, per germline. CDR3: CASSQERLGQSSYRSPLHF. As DNA, the CDR3 is TGCGCCAGCAGCCAAGAAAGATTGGGACAGTCTTCGTATAGGTCACCCCTCCACTTT.

V usage is TRBV28 and J usage is TRBJ1-2, with 9 bases that match TRBD1. Losses at the gene ends were 6 bases for V and 1 base for J; bases not matched to a gene: 3. CDR1 and CDR2 (germline): MDHEN, SYDVKM. There are 14 residues in the CDR3. CDR3 sequence: CASRGTGFNYGYTF. DNA for the CDR3: TGTGCCAGCAGGGGGACAGGGTTTAACTATGGCTACACCTTC.

This clone was seen just once. The V call is TRBV6-5, the J call TRBJ2-7; a possible D gene is TRBD2 (6 bases). In germline, CDR1 is MNHEY, CDR2 SVGAGI. Trimming cost V 5 bases and J 5 bases, with 13 bases left between them. The CDR3 loop spans 13 amino acids. CDR3 amino acids: CASSRPREDEQYF. In nucleotides, the CDR3 is TGTGCCAGCAGTCGTCCCAGGGAGGACGAGCAGTACTTC.

The V gene is TRBV6-5, the J gene TRBJ1-6; possibly TRBD1 for D (6 bases). Trimming removed 6 bases at V and 8 bases at J, with 14 bases between. The CDR3 is 14 residues long. Germline V gene sequence: CDR1 MNHEY, CDR2 SVGAGI. Here the CDR3 reads CASRGGPGDSPLHF. The CDR3 bases are TGTGCCAGCAGAGGGGGGCCGGGGGATTCACCCCTCCACTTT.

The J gene is TRBJ1-1, the V gene TRBV19; TRBD1 matches 8 bases. Germline V gene data show CDR1 as LNHDA and CDR2 as SQIVND (reference sequence). The junction had 14 bases not matched to a gene; V was cut back by 6 bases and J by 2 bases. CDR3 size: 17 residues. CDR3 protein: CASRRGQGIVTNTEAFF. For the CDR3, the DNA is TGTGCCAGTAGACGAGGACAGGGCATCGTCACTAACACTGAAGCTTTCTTT. Looking up the rest from reference TRBV19 and TRBJ1-1 gives the full variable domain: DGGITQSPKYLFRKEGQNVTLSCEQNLNHDAMYWYRQDPGQGLRLIYYSQIVNDFQKGDIAEGYSVSREKKESFPLTVTSAQKNPTAFYLCASRRGQGIVTNTEAFFGQGTRLTVV.

The V call is TRBV4-3, the J call TRBJ2-7, with 11 bases lining up with TRBD1. CDR1 and CDR2 (germline): LGHNA, YSLEER. This CDR3 comprises 17 residues. After removal of 4 bases from V and 2 bases from J, the junction contained 10 bases not matched to a gene. The chain's CDR3 is CASSLYMGQGVAYEQYF. The CDR3 coding sequence is TGCGCCAGCAGCCTATACATGGGACAGGGGGTAGCCTACGAGCAGTACTTC.

The chain carries TRBV28 and TRBJ2-6; D remains unclear. The CDR3 consists of 15 residues. V was trimmed by 7 bases and J by 1 base, leaving 11 bases between them. Germline CDR1 and CDR2: MDHEN and SYDVKM. DNA of the CDR3: TGTGCCAGCACAATAGCTGCTTCTGGGGCCAACGTCCTGACTTTC. This translates into CASTIAASGANVLTF.